Given below is one T cell receptor (beta chain) in context. Its specific antigen is unknown. No base-level quality is on record; no much larger clone is a single base apart. Collaborating institutions collected whole blood in K2EDTA tubes following their own protocols. Collaborator samples were shipped for TCRbeta analysis as frozen whole blood, isolated PBMCs, or DNA extracted from either sample type. The immunoSEQ Assay, a bias-controlled multiplex PCR, was used to amplify TCRbeta CDR3 regions from genomic DNA. The original pipeline was this. The number of nucleated cells in each sample was estimated by amplification of reference gene primers within the assay. To quantify the absolute abundance of each unique TCRbeta CDR3 rearrangement, sequence reads were collapsed and filtered. Productive Simpson clonality was computed per sample as the square root of Simpson's diversity index over productive rearrangements. TCRdb carries this immuneACCESS record with in-frame sequences only. Its versions omit some clonotypes, under half of them owing to an unresolved V gene in the studies checked, with the rest unexplained. V and J calls and clone size come straight from that table; D and trimming were deduced from the DNA. This sample lists about 320,000 clones; about four fifths were detected once. Of the sample, 1% to 1.5% is held by the ten largest clones.

This specimen belongs to a study of blood T cell repertoires in COVID-19 (dated by TCRdb to 2018 to 2020). About the investigation overall: The collaborator samples originated in the United States, Italy and Spain and spanned the acute and convalescent phases of COVID-19. The material from the prospective study consisted of cDNA or gDNA derived from T cells, B-cell-depleted T cells, or PBMCs. Subjects who had been exposed to COVID-19, were actively infected with it, or had recovered from it provided the deeply sampled blood TCRbeta repertoires that made up the dataset. The repertoires were made available in a free public database intended to serve as a resource for research on the immune response to SARS-CoV-2. The samples were drawn from two sources: the first 160 participants of the ongoing ImmuneRACE study, and over 1,000 subjects contributed by 6 global collaborators. Sample metadata almost always included a de-identified subject ID, COVID-19 status, age in years and sex. HLA class I and class II types, where available, came from metadata supplied by the sample provider rather than from assay-based typing. The paper as a whole reports these results and caveats: The quantity of clinical and demographic metadata differed by source and by participant and was supplied without curation.

The origin of this receptor is a woman aged 50 to 60 with acute or convalescent COVID-19. Sequenced material: peripheral blood.

The bases are TGTGCCAGCAGTACCGCCCTGCGGGAGAATTTAGGGGAGCTGTTTTTT. It encodes CASSTALRENLGELFF. The chain was built from TRBV6-6 and TRBJ2-2; TRBD2 fits 7 bases in the junction. The junction shows trimming of 5 bases on V and 8 bases on J, and the gene matches do not reach 14 bases of it. Reading from cysteine to phenylalanine, the CDR3 counts 16 amino acids. The retained sequence is limited to the CDR3, 48 bases, with the frame set at the first base. From the germline V gene (reference sequence), CDR1 is MNHNY and CDR2 is SVGAGI.